This is a list of T cell receptor beta chains from one sample in a study of cytomegalovirus exposure and HLA in healthy donors. Clones were read by immunoSEQ multiplex PCR, and TCRdb kept only the in-frame ones, dropping some. The sample includes about 140,000 clones, 65% to 80% of them seen just once. The sequenced material came from PBMCs. These receptors originate from a man aged 25-45 years in good health and CMV-seronegative. Each CDR3 is given with its conserved first and last residue. The D gene is left open where the match is weak. A clone size is listed for some rows: how often the clone was seen (once, few, many), or a class if it is expanded.

d_gene: TRBD1; v_gene: TRBV6-5; j_gene: TRBJ2-3; abundance: few; CDR3aa: CASRRQGATDTQYF; CDR3nt: TGTGCCAGCAGGCGACAGGGGGCCACAGATACGCAGTATTTT
d_gene: .; v_gene: TRBV28; j_gene: TRBJ2-4; abundance: once; CDR3aa: CASSLEVRTTQTLAKNIQYF; CDR3nt: TGTGCCAGCAGTTTAGAAGTTCGGACTACCCAGACCCTAGCCAAAAACATTCAGTACTTC
d_gene: TRBD2; v_gene: TRBV28; j_gene: TRBJ2-7; abundance: once; CDR3aa: CASSSGLAEQYF; CDR3nt: TGTGCCAGCAGCAGCGGACTAGCCGAGCAGTACTTC
d_gene: .; v_gene: TRBV28; j_gene: TRBJ1-2; abundance: few; CDR3aa: CASSFTRYGYTF; CDR3nt: TGTGCCAGCAGTTTTACCAGATATGGCTACACCTTC
d_gene: .; v_gene: TRBV4-1; j_gene: TRBJ2-7; abundance: .; CDR3aa: CASSQDLPEKQYF; CDR3nt: TGCGCCAGCAGCCAAGATCTCCCCGAGAAACAGTACTTC
d_gene: .; v_gene: TRBV19; j_gene: TRBJ2-7; abundance: .; CDR3aa: CASSSRVAYEQYF; CDR3nt: TGTGCCAGTAGTAGCCGGGTCGCCTACGAGCAGTACTTC
d_gene: TRBD2; v_gene: TRBV7-7; j_gene: TRBJ2-5; abundance: .; CDR3aa: CASSLIAGDWETQYF; CDR3nt: TGTGCCAGCAGCTTAATAGCGGGAGACTGGGAGACCCAGTACTTC
d_gene: TRBD1; v_gene: TRBV27; j_gene: TRBJ2-7; abundance: few; CDR3aa: CASSPGGDRRYYEQYF; CDR3nt: TGTGCCAGCAGTCCCGGTGGGGACAGGAGGTATTACGAGCAGTACTTC
d_gene: .; v_gene: TRBV10-3; j_gene: TRBJ1-5; abundance: .; CDR3aa: CAISEAGGSKPQHF; CDR3nt: TGTGCCATCAGTGAGGCGGGGGGTAGCAAGCCCCAGCATTTT
d_gene: .; v_gene: TRBV30; j_gene: TRBJ1-1; abundance: .; CDR3aa: CAWSGHEGTEAFF; CDR3nt: TGTGCCTGGAGCGGACACGAAGGAACTGAAGCTTTCTTT
d_gene: TRBD1; v_gene: TRBV18; j_gene: TRBJ1-4; abundance: few; CDR3aa: CASSPPGQGTRREKLFF; CDR3nt: TGTGCCAGCTCACCACCGGGACAGGGAACGAGAAGAGAAAAACTGTTTTTT
d_gene: .; v_gene: TRBV6-1; j_gene: TRBJ1-5; abundance: .; CDR3aa: CASSELDRFNQPQHF; CDR3nt: TGTGCCAGCAGTGAACTTGACAGGTTCAATCAGCCCCAGCATTTT
d_gene: .; v_gene: TRBV7-8; j_gene: TRBJ1-2; abundance: few; CDR3aa: CASSLAGAAHTF; CDR3nt: TGTGCCAGCAGCTTAGCGGGGGCCGCACACACCTTC
d_gene: TRBD1; v_gene: TRBV2; j_gene: TRBJ1-3; abundance: .; CDR3aa: CASIAPQGVNTIYF; CDR3nt: TGTGCCAGCATCGCCCCCCAGGGGGTAAACACCATATATTTT
d_gene: .; v_gene: TRBV5-4; j_gene: TRBJ2-7; abundance: .; CDR3aa: CASSLNRGSQPDEQYF; CDR3nt: TGTGCCAGCAGCTTAAATCGAGGTTCCCAACCGGACGAGCAGTACTTC
d_gene: .; v_gene: TRBV27; j_gene: TRBJ1-6; abundance: .; CDR3aa: CASSLLSYNSPLHF; CDR3nt: TGTGCCAGCAGCCTACTCTCCTATAATTCACCCCTCCACTTT
d_gene: TRBD1; v_gene: TRBV13; j_gene: TRBJ2-5; abundance: .; CDR3aa: CASSLRTGGYQETQYF; CDR3nt: TGTGCCAGCAGCTTACGGACAGGGGGCTATCAAGAGACCCAGTACTTC